This T cell receptor (beta chain) was identified in a study of early T cells in non-severe SARS-CoV-2 infection. At the level of the study: It was bulk RNA from unsorted whole blood that was sequenced, and the chains were unpaired. Overall study results and limits: CD4 and private specificities were missed by VDJdb matching, which favored anti-spike CD8 responses.

The V end was cut by 4 bases, the J end by 0 bases, with 12 bases between. CDR3 size: 15 residues. Germline assignment: CDR1 MNHEY and CDR2 SVGEGT. At least ten counts were recorded for this clonotype. Its antigen remains unidentified. The protocol attached unique molecular identifiers to individual cDNA molecules. MiXCR, applied by TCRdb to the 5' RACE reads, yields one record per CDR3 protein. The sample has nearly 60,000 distinct CDR3 sequences; about an eighth are singletons. The sequenced material came from whole blood. The chain links TRBV6-2 or TRBV6-3 to TRBJ1-1, with D possibly being TRBD1 (6 bases). The sequence was obtained from an adult who was a healthcare worker with PCR-confirmed SARS-CoV-2 infection or an uninfected control (not recorded which). The CDR3 here is CASSSVQGLNTEAFF. The CDR3 nucleotides are TGTGCCAGCAGTTCGGTACAGGGATTGAACACTGAAGCTTTCTTT.